The T cell receptor (beta chain) described here comes from a study of blood T cell repertoires in COVID-19. Whole-study context: The United States, Italy and Spain supplied acute and convalescent COVID-19 samples. The cDNA or gDNA used as material had been derived from T cells, B-cell-depleted T cells, or PBMCs.

Germline CDR1 and CDR2: MNHEY and SVGAGI. The V end was cut by 8 bases, the J end by 2 bases, with 10 bases between. The CDR3 is 12 residues long. Original handling: For nucleated cells, counts were estimated from reference gene primer amplification. Produced via immunoSEQ multiplex PCR; TCRdb's table is partial and in-frame only. That table is the source of V, J and clone size, and D and trimming were worked out from the DNA. The sample yields over 80,000 clones, about 89% seen once. The chain carries TRBV6-5 and TRBJ2-7, with D possibly TRBD1 on 5 matching bases. This clonotype originated in a human donor in a cohort sampled during active COVID-19. Sequenced material: peripheral blood. The CDR3, as DNA: TGTGCCAGCTTTTCAGGGCCCTACGAGCAGTACTTC. It translates to CASFSGPYEQYF.